This is a list of T cell receptor beta chains from one sample in a study of early T cells in non-severe SARS-CoV-2 infection. From the 5' RACE reads, TCRdb called clonotypes with MiXCR, one entry per CDR3 protein. The repertoire holds around 30,000 distinct CDR3 sequences, with roughly 5.7% as singletons. Material: whole blood. Receptor source: an adult who was a healthcare worker with PCR-confirmed SARS-CoV-2 infection or an uninfected control (not recorded which). The CDR3 runs from the conserved cysteine through the conserved F or W. Fields, in order: clone size, D gene, J gene, V gene, CDR3 protein, CDR3 DNA. A D gene is named only where the DNA matches it firmly. Clone size, where shown, is once, few, many, or a class for clones that have expanded.

size: NA
D: NA
J: TRBJ2-1
V: TRBV6-1
CDR3: CASSISSAAYNEQFF
DNA: TGTGCCAGCAGTATTTCTAGCGCTGCTTACAATGAGCAGTTCTTC

size: NA
D: TRBD1
J: TRBJ2-4
V: TRBV20-1
CDR3: CSARAGQGGENIQYF
DNA: TGCAGTGCTAGAGCAGGACAGGGAGGTGAAAACATTCAGTACTTC

size: many
D: TRBD1
J: TRBJ2-2
V: TRBV19
CDR3: CASRIQGTGELFF
DNA: TGTGCCAGTAGGATACAGGGGACCGGGGAGCTGTTTTTT

size: many
D: NA
J: TRBJ1-2
V: TRBV7-9
CDR3: CASSLDHGRIYGYTF
DNA: TGTGCCAGCAGCCTAGACCACGGCCGTATTTATGGCTACACCTTC

size: NA
D: NA
J: TRBJ2-1
V: TRBV11-2
CDR3: CASSLGTTVYNEQFF
DNA: TGTGCCAGCAGCTTAGGCACGACAGTTTACAATGAGCAGTTCTTC

size: many
D: TRBD1
J: TRBJ1-1
V: TRBV28
CDR3: CASSLFGNRGNTEAFF
DNA: TGTGCCAGCAGTTTATTCGGAAACAGGGGGAACACTGAAGCTTTCTTT

size: many
D: NA
J: TRBJ1-3
V: TRBV5-4
CDR3: CASRRDIGGNTIYF
DNA: TGTGCCAGCAGACGGGACATTGGTGGAAACACCATATATTTT

size: few
D: TRBD1
J: TRBJ2-7
V: TRBV5-1
CDR3: CASSLVQGQGAVYEQYF
DNA: TGCGCCAGCAGCTTGGTTCAAGGACAGGGGGCGGTCTACGAGCAGTACTTC

size: few
D: TRBD2
J: TRBJ2-7
V: TRBV4-3
CDR3: CASSQGTSGGAGSSYEQYF
DNA: TGCGCCAGCAGCCAAGGGACTAGCGGGGGGGCAGGGAGCTCCTACGAGCAGTACTTC

size: many
D: TRBD2
J: TRBJ2-7
V: TRBV28
CDR3: CASTWGGSSYEQYF
DNA: TGTGCCAGCACCTGGGGCGGGAGTTCCTACGAGCAGTACTTC

size: many
D: TRBD1
J: TRBJ1-1
V: TRBV11-2
CDR3: CASSIQGGGAPKAFF
DNA: TGTGCCAGCAGCATCCAGGGGGGGGGAGCACCAAAAGCTTTCTTT

size: many
D: TRBD2
J: TRBJ2-1
V: TRBV9
CDR3: CASSVLGLAGSFEQFF
DNA: TGTGCCAGCAGCGTACTAGGACTAGCGGGTTCGTTTGAGCAGTTCTTC

size: many
D: TRBD1
J: TRBJ2-7
V: TRBV10-3
CDR3: CAISESKGQGAHEQYF
DNA: TGTGCCATCAGTGAGTCTAAGGGACAGGGGGCCCACGAGCAGTACTTC

size: many
D: TRBD2
J: TRBJ2-1
V: TRBV7-2
CDR3: CASSFPLAGGRYNEQFF
DNA: TGTGCCAGCAGCTTCCCACTAGCGGGGGGGCGCTACAATGAGCAGTTCTTC

size: many
D: TRBD1
J: TRBJ2-3
V: TRBV11-2
CDR3: CASSLIGGPTDTQYF
DNA: TGTGCCAGCAGCTTAATAGGGGGCCCTACAGATACGCAGTATTTT

size: many
D: TRBD2
J: TRBJ2-1
V: TRBV20-1
CDR3: CSAPGLAGDLSYNEQFF
DNA: TGCAGTGCTCCGGGACTAGCGGGGGACCTCTCCTACAATGAGCAGTTCTTC

size: NA
D: NA
J: TRBJ2-4
V: TRBV6-6
CDR3: CASSYSEGLKNIQYF
DNA: TGTGCCAGCAGTTACTCGGAGGGACTTAAAAACATTCAGTACTTC

size: many
D: NA
J: TRBJ1-1
V: TRBV10-3
CDR3: CASGGTPNTEAFF
DNA: TGTGCCTCCGGAGGGACACCGAACACTGAAGCTTTCTTT

size: many
D: NA
J: TRBJ1-2
V: TRBV7-2
CDR3: CASKAGASNYGYTF
DNA: TGTGCCAGCAAAGCCGGGGCCTCAAACTATGGCTACACCTTC

size: NA
D: NA
J: TRBJ1-1
V: TRBV29-1
CDR3: CSVLSGQAVEAFF
DNA: TGCAGCGTCTTAAGTGGCCAGGCGGTTGAAGCTTTCTTT

size: NA
D: NA
J: TRBJ2-1
V: TRBV5-1
CDR3: CASSSTDNEQFF
DNA: TGCGCCAGCAGCTCGACGGACAATGAGCAGTTCTTC

size: many
D: TRBD1
J: TRBJ1-4
V: TRBV6-6
CDR3: CASSYGQGRNEKLFF
DNA: TGTGCCAGCAGTTACGGACAGGGCCGTAATGAAAAACTGTTTTTT

size: NA
D: NA
J: TRBJ2-1
V: TRBV4-1
CDR3: CASSQAFVGVAEQFF
DNA: TGCGCCAGCAGCCAAGCTTTCGTAGGGGTCGCTGAGCAGTTCTTC

size: few
D: TRBD1
J: TRBJ1-2
V: TRBV2
CDR3: CASKQGKDYGYTF
DNA: TGTGCCAGCAAACAGGGGAAAGACTATGGCTACACCTTC

size: NA
D: NA
J: TRBJ2-7
V: TRBV19
CDR3: CASSIRDTPYEQYF
DNA: TGTGCCAGTAGTATAAGGGACACCCCCTACGAGCAGTACTTC

size: NA
D: NA
J: TRBJ2-3
V: TRBV3-1
CDR3: CASSQDVASRDTQYF
DNA: TGTGCCAGCAGCCAAGACGTCGCTAGTCGAGATACGCAGTATTTT

size: many
D: TRBD2
J: TRBJ2-7
V: TRBV6-2/TRBV6-3
CDR3: CASSYLRRGGREQYF
DNA: TGTGCCAGCAGTTACCTACGGCGGGGAGGGCGCGAGCAGTACTTC

size: many
D: NA
J: TRBJ2-3
V: TRBV5-6
CDR3: CASSLTRVGDTQYF
DNA: TGTGCCAGCAGCTTAACCAGGGTCGGAGATACGCAGTATTTT

size: many
D: NA
J: TRBJ2-5
V: TRBV29-1
CDR3: CSVGALQETQYF
DNA: TGCAGCGTCGGGGCGCTTCAAGAGACCCAGTACTTC

size: few
D: NA
J: TRBJ2-7
V: TRBV4-2
CDR3: CASSQTAMGEREQYF
DNA: TGTGCCAGCAGCCAGACCGCCATGGGGGAGCGCGAGCAGTACTTC

size: NA
D: NA
J: TRBJ1-2
V: TRBV30
CDR3: CASTPYGYTF
DNA: TGTGCCTCAACTCCTTACGGCTACACCTTC

size: NA
D: NA
J: TRBJ1-4
V: TRBV19
CDR3: CASSIQVRSEKLFF
DNA: TGTGCCAGTAGTATACAGGTCCGAAGTGAAAAACTGTTTTTT

size: many
D: NA
J: TRBJ1-4
V: TRBV5-1
CDR3: CASSWNPGFENEKLFF
DNA: TGCGCCAGCAGCTGGAACCCGGGATTCGAGAATGAAAAACTGTTTTTT

size: few
D: TRBD2
J: TRBJ2-2
V: TRBV19
CDR3: CASSILAGGRSTGELFF
DNA: TGTGCCAGTAGTATACTTGCGGGGGGGCGATCCACCGGGGAGCTGTTTTTT

size: few
D: NA
J: TRBJ2-1
V: TRBV2
CDR3: CASRGTIEQFF
DNA: TGTGCCAGCAGGGGGACGATTGAGCAGTTCTTC

size: NA
D: NA
J: TRBJ1-3
V: TRBV7-8
CDR3: CASSPSGRGVSGNTIYF
DNA: TGTGCCAGCAGCCCATCGGGGAGAGGGGTTTCTGGAAACACCATATATTTT

size: NA
D: NA
J: TRBJ2-3
V: TRBV7-6
CDR3: CASSFPLREPTDTQYF
DNA: TGTGCCAGCAGCTTCCCACTTCGGGAGCCGACAGATACGCAGTATTTT

size: many
D: TRBD2
J: TRBJ2-2
V: TRBV15
CDR3: CATSRERSGGRELFF
DNA: TGTGCCACCAGCAGAGAACGTAGCGGGGGAAGGGAGCTGTTTTTT

size: NA
D: NA
J: TRBJ2-7
V: TRBV12-3/TRBV12-4
CDR3: CASSPGTPSWGEQYF
DNA: TGTGCCAGCAGTCCCGGGACACCCTCCTGGGGCGAGCAGTACTTC

size: many
D: NA
J: TRBJ1-5
V: TRBV19
CDR3: CASTPSDRFSNQPQHF
DNA: TGTGCCAGTACCCCTTCGGACAGATTTAGCAATCAGCCCCAGCATTTT

size: NA
D: TRBD2
J: TRBJ2-3
V: TRBV18
CDR3: CASSPPTSGGPNTQYF
DNA: TGTGCCAGCTCACCACCGACTAGCGGGGGGCCAAATACGCAGTATTTT

size: few
D: NA
J: TRBJ1-6
V: TRBV12-3/TRBV12-4
CDR3: CASGGELVSPLHF
DNA: TGTGCCAGCGGAGGGGAGTTGGTATCACCCCTCCACTTT

size: NA
D: TRBD1
J: TRBJ1-2
V: TRBV3-1
CDR3: CASSQELQGGLYGYTF
DNA: TGTGCCAGCAGCCAAGAGTTACAGGGGGGTCTCTATGGCTACACCTTC

size: NA
D: NA
J: TRBJ2-1
V: TRBV12-3/TRBV12-4
CDR3: CASSFLEQDEQFF
DNA: TGTGCCAGCAGTTTTTTAGAACAGGATGAGCAGTTCTTC

size: many
D: TRBD2
J: TRBJ2-1
V: TRBV4-2
CDR3: CASSQDLFGTSGSYEQFF
DNA: TGTGCCAGCAGCCAAGATTTGTTCGGGACTAGCGGGAGTTATGAGCAGTTCTTC

size: few
D: TRBD2
J: TRBJ2-7
V: TRBV20-1
CDR3: CSGVAGSSYEQYF
DNA: TGCAGTGGGGTAGCGGGGAGCTCCTACGAGCAGTACTTC

size: many
D: NA
J: TRBJ2-7
V: TRBV28
CDR3: CASSPPVSYEQYF
DNA: TGTGCCAGCAGCCCCCCCGTCTCCTACGAGCAGTACTTC

size: few
D: TRBD1
J: TRBJ2-2
V: TRBV20-1
CDR3: CSAHMRTGDTGELFF
DNA: TGCAGTGCTCACATGCGGACAGGGGACACCGGGGAGCTGTTTTTT

size: few
D: NA
J: TRBJ2-1
V: TRBV19
CDR3: CASSIRIDEQFF
DNA: TGTGCCAGTAGTATCAGAATCGATGAGCAGTTCTTC

size: NA
D: NA
J: TRBJ1-6
V: TRBV3-1
CDR3: CASSQDQAYNSPLHF
DNA: TGTGCCAGCAGCCAAGATCAGGCCTATAATTCACCCCTCCACTTT

size: many
D: TRBD1
J: TRBJ1-2
V: TRBV20-1
CDR3: CSASQGDYGYTF
DNA: TGCAGTGCTTCGCAGGGGGACTATGGCTACACCTTC

size: many
D: NA
J: TRBJ2-3
V: TRBV10-3
CDR3: CAISGGRDRADTQYF
DNA: TGTGCCATCAGTGGGGGCCGGGATCGGGCAGATACGCAGTATTTT

size: NA
D: NA
J: TRBJ2-1
V: TRBV7-3
CDR3: CASSLNAGMYYNEQFF
DNA: TGTGCCAGCAGCTTAAATGCCGGGATGTACTACAATGAGCAGTTCTTC

size: few
D: TRBD2
J: TRBJ2-7
V: TRBV20-1
CDR3: CSARGSLLAGEGEQYF
DNA: TGCAGTGCTAGAGGGTCCCTTCTAGCGGGAGAAGGCGAGCAGTACTTC

size: many
D: TRBD1
J: TRBJ1-5
V: TRBV6-2/TRBV6-3
CDR3: CASAGQGDNQPQHF
DNA: TGTGCCAGCGCCGGACAGGGGGACAATCAGCCCCAGCATTTT

size: NA
D: NA
J: TRBJ2-7
V: TRBV20-1
CDR3: CSARDRVGVSYEQYF
DNA: TGCAGTGCTAGAGATCGTGTCGGTGTCTCCTACGAGCAGTACTTC

size: NA
D: NA
J: TRBJ1-1
V: TRBV10-3
CDR3: CAGGGEATEAFF
DNA: TGTGCCGGTGGGGGGGAAGCAACTGAAGCTTTCTTT

size: many
D: NA
J: TRBJ1-1
V: TRBV11-2
CDR3: CASGRQTNTEAFF
DNA: TGTGCCAGCGGAAGGCAGACGAACACTGAAGCTTTCTTT

size: few
D: NA
J: TRBJ1-4
V: TRBV28
CDR3: CASSFWGVREKLFF
DNA: TGTGCCAGCAGTTTTTGGGGGGTTCGGGAAAAACTGTTTTTT

size: many
D: TRBD2
J: TRBJ2-1
V: TRBV11-3
CDR3: CASRQLAGVDNEQFF
DNA: TGTGCCAGCAGACAACTAGCGGGAGTGGACAATGAGCAGTTCTTC